This T cell receptor beta chain was found in a study of CD8+ T cells in alopecia areata. This clone was seen only a few times. Its antigen is unknown. Findings and caveats of the study: Scalp sequencing captures resident alphabeta T cells of normal skin too.

Treatment noted: oral pan-JAK inhibitor, 5-10 mg twice daily. Researchers took lesional scalp punch biopsies and peripheral blood from people who were alopecia areata patients. CDR1 is MNHEY and CDR2 is SVGAGI in the germline V gene. The CDR3 totals 15 residues. J was trimmed by 4 bases and V by 4 bases; bases with no gene match: 9. RNA extraction was followed by reverse transcription into cDNA, which acted as the sequencing template. Assay: immunoSEQ multiplex PCR; the TCRdb copy retains only in-frame clones and omits some. The sample has about 7,400 clones, 64% seen once. The source is a human donor with alopecia areata. The rearrangement joins TRBV6-5 to TRBJ1-2; 7 bases map to TRBD1. The sample in question was skin, obtained at week 4, from a patient treated with tofacitinib. The CDR3 sequence is CASSSPIQGVYGYTF. In DNA form, the CDR3 reads TGTGCCAGCAGTTCCCCCATCCAGGGGGTCTATGGCTACACCTTC.